The 5 T cell receptor beta chains listed next were all sequenced from one sample in a study of blood T cell repertoires in COVID-19. Measured with immunoSEQ multiplex PCR; TCRdb has only the in-frame clones, and not every one. The sample includes roughly 200,000 clones, approximately 83% seen only once; the top ten take roughly 11%. Sequenced material: peripheral blood. The source of these receptors is a human donor with active or convalescent COVID-19. The donor label of this sample is uncertain.

The CDR3 region has the DNA TGTGCCAGCGGGCGGGCGGGAAACAATGAGCAGTTCTTC. This translates into CASGRAGNNEQFF. The genes are TRBV3-1 (or the pseudogene TRBV3-2) and TRBJ2-1; D is perhaps TRBD2 (6 bases). Trimming removed 8 bases from V and 5 bases from J, with 13 bases in between. CDR1 is LGHDT, CDR2 YNNKEL, per germline (reference sequence). The CDR3 spans 13 residues.

The chain combines TRBV19 with TRBJ1-6; TRBD1 is a possible D gene (5 bases). Germline V gene sequence: CDR1 LNHDA, CDR2 SQIVND (reference sequence). With 4 bases removed from V and 7 bases from J, the gap between germline ends came to 8 bases. The CDR3 is made up of 13 amino acids. The CDR3 nucleotides read TGTGCCAGTAGTAGACAGTCCAATTCACCCCTCCACTTT. Protein product: CASSRQSNSPLHF.

In its sample, this clone was seen a few times. This chain connects TRBV18 to TRBJ1-3; no reliable D call. The CDR3 spans 15 residues. Germline V CDR1 and CDR2: KGHSH, LQKENI. The V and J ends lost 2 bases and 0 bases respectively, with 8 bases between them. The CDR3 nucleotides read TGTGCCAGCTCACCAAAACAGCTCTCTGGAAACACCATATATTTT. Translated, it gives CASSPKQLSGNTIYF.

The chain links TRBV6-1 to TRBJ2-1; 9 bases fit TRBD2. V lost 4 bases and J lost 4; bases outside the gene matches: 8. From germline, CDR1 is MNHNS and CDR2 SASEGT. The CDR3 spans 16 residues. The CDR3 here is CASSVSTSGQYNEQFF. CDR3 nucleotides: TGTGCCAGCAGTGTCTCGACTAGCGGCCAATACAATGAGCAGTTCTTC.

The V and J genes are TRBV28 and TRBJ2-2; 10 nucleotides agree with TRBD2. CDR1 is MDHEN, CDR2 SYDVKM, per germline. This CDR3 is built from 17 residues. V shed 10 bases, J shed 1 base, and the junction held 12 bases outside the gene matches. The CDR3 bases are TGTGCCACCCAACCAGCGGGGGGGCTTCTGAACACCGGGGAGCTGTTTTTT. Protein sequence: CATQPAGGLLNTGELFF.